Below, 10 T cell receptor beta chains from the same sample are listed, as sequenced in a study of beta chain features in type 1 diabetes. Findings and limits, study-wide: Shortening of TCRB CDR3s, moderate but significant, appeared in all four CD4+ subsets of Type 1 diabetes patients.

Every isolated RNA sample was fully reverse transcribed, so sequencing captured expressed TCRB transcripts. Assay: immunoSEQ multiplex PCR; the TCRdb copy retains only in-frame clones and omits some. The sample has roughly 160,000 clones; about 7.9% are singletons. These TCRs are of unknown antigen specificity. The sequencing sample was made of central memory CD4+ T cells from blood. Receptors were obtained from a man aged 18-30 years with type 1 diabetes.

This clone was seen a handful of times. The chain joins TRBV4-3 to TRBJ2-2; no clear D. The CDR3 totals 16 residues. V dropped 1 base and J dropped 1 base, with 10 bases sitting between them. Germline assignment: CDR1 LGHNA and CDR2 YSLEER. The CDR3 here is CASSQGSVRNTGELFF. In DNA, the CDR3 is TGCGCCAGCAGCCAAGGTTCAGTCCGGAACACCGGGGAGCTGTTTTTT.

This clone was seen a few times. This sample also contains other DNA sequences that code for the same CDR3. The rearrangement links TRBV2 to TRBJ2-7; D is unresolved. CDR3 length: 11 residues. Germline loops: CDR1 SNHLY, CDR2 FYNNEI. With 5 bases removed from V and 2 bases from J, the gap between germline ends came to 4 bases. The DNA for the CDR3 is TGTGCCAGCAGTCCCACCTACGAGCAGTACTTC. Translation: CASSPTYEQYF.

This clone was found many times. The chain links TRBV28 to TRBJ1-5; D not certain. CDR3 size: 13 residues. The germline V and J ends were trimmed by 5 bases and 4 bases, with 9 bases remaining between them. Per the germline V gene, CDR1 is MDHEN and CDR2 is SYDVKM. Here the CDR3 DNA reads TGTGCCAGCAGTCAAAGAGGGAATCAGCCCCAGCATTTT. Its translation is CASSQRGNQPQHF.

The rearrangement joins TRBV27 to TRBJ2-2; 13 nucleotides line up with TRBD2. J was trimmed by 1 base and V by 6 bases; bases with no gene match: 2. Per the germline V gene, CDR1 is MNHEY and CDR2 is SMNVEV (reference sequence). The CDR3 is 16 amino acids. The CDR3 nucleotides read TGTGCCAGCAGCAGACTAGCGGGGGGGAACACCGGGGAGCTGTTTTTT. It encodes CASSRLAGGNTGELFF.

The chain is built from TRBV2 and TRBJ1-5; TRBD1 might be the D (5 bases). The CDR3 length is 14 residues. Germline loops: CDR1 SNHLY, CDR2 FYNNEI. Trimming stripped 5 bases from V and 4 bases from J, with 12 bases between. CDR3 coding DNA: TGTGCCAGCAGTCCAGGGCAGCCTAATCAGCCCCAGCATTTT. It translates to CASSPGQPNQPQHF.

The table lists this clone with a few counts. The rearrangement links TRBV7-8 to TRBJ2-7, with D possibly being TRBD2 (5 bases). This CDR3 spans 15 amino acids. The V and J ends lost 5 bases and 1 base respectively, with 15 bases between them. The germline V gene encodes CDR1 SGHVS and CDR2 FQNEAQ. In DNA, the CDR3 is TGTGCCAGCAGCCCACCCGGACGGGGTTCCTACGAGCAGTACTTC. Translated, it gives CASSPPGRGSYEQYF.

The rearrangement joins TRBV18 to TRBJ2-7; TRBD1 aligns across 9 bases. J gave up 3 bases and V 6 bases, and 9 bases lay outside the gene matches. From germline, CDR1 is KGHSH and CDR2 LQKENI. The CDR3 extends over 15 amino acids. The CDR3 DNA sequence: TGTGCCAGCTCCCCAGGGACAGGGTATATCTACGAGCAGTACTTC. Its protein is CASSPGTGYIYEQYF.

This clone has only a few counts. The J gene is TRBJ1-4, the V gene TRBV7-2; TRBD1 agrees at 8 bases. The CDR3 sequence is 14 residues long. V gave up 6 bases and J gave up 8 bases; unmatched junction bases: 8. CDR1 is SGHTA, CDR2 FQGNSA, per germline. CDR3 protein: CASSYGQGAEKLFF. The CDR3 DNA reads TGTGCCAGCAGTTACGGACAGGGAGCCGAAAAACTGTTTTTT.

This clone was observed a few times. The chain employs TRBV30 and TRBJ2-2; 8 bases map to TRBD2. The CDR3 sequence is 16 residues long. Germline lookup yields CDR1 GTSNPN and CDR2 SVGIG (reference sequence). Losses at the gene ends were 3 bases for V and 3 bases for J; bases not matched to a gene: 9. CDR3 region: CAWRAPGGAYTGELFF. CDR3 DNA: TGTGCCTGGAGGGCTCCCGGGGGGGCCTACACCGGGGAGCTGTTTTTT.

Notes on this clone: This sample also contains other DNA sequences that code for the same CDR3. The chain links TRBV12-5 to TRBJ2-2; D is uncertain. Germline V gives CDR1 LGHNT, CDR2 FRNRAP. V lost 1 base to trimming and J lost 1 base, with 7 bases between them. The CDR3 is 15 amino acids. CDR3 protein: CASGLGHLNTGELFF. The CDR3 coding sequence is TGTGCTAGTGGTTTGGGACATCTGAACACCGGGGAGCTGTTTTTT.